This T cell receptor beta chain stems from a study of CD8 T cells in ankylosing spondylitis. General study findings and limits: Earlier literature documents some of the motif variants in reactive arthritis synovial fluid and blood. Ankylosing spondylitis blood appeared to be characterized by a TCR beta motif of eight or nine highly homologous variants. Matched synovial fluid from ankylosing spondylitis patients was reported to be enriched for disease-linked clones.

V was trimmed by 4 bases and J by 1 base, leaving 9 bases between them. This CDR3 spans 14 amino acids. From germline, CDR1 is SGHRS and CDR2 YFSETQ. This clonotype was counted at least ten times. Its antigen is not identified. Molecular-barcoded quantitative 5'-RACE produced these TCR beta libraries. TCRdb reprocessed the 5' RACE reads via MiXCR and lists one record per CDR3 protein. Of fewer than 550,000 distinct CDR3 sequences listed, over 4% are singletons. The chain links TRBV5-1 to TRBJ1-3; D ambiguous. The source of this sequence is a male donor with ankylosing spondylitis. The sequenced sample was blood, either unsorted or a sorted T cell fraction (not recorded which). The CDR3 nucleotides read TGCGCCAGCAGCGCGGGTGATTCTGGAAACACCATATATTTT. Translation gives CASSAGDSGNTIYF.